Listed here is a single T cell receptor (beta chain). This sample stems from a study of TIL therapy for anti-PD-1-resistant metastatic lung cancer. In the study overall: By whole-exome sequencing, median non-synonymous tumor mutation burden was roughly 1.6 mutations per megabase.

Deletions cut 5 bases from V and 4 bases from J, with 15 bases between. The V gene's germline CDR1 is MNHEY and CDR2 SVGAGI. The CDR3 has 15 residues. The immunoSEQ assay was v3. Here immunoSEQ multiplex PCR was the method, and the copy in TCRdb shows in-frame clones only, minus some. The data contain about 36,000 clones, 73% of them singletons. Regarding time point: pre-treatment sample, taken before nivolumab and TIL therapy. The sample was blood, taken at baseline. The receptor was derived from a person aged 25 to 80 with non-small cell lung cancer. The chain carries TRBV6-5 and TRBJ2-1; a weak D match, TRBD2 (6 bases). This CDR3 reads CASSPQGGGYNEQFF. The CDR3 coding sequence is TGTGCCAGCAGTCCCCAGGGAGGAGGTTACAATGAGCAGTTCTTC.